This passage covers 22 T cell receptor beta chains from one sample sequenced in a study of blood T cell repertoires in COVID-19. Some clones are missing from TCRdb's copy, which holds only in-frame ones; the method was immunoSEQ multiplex PCR. The repertoire holds approximately 110,000 clones, roughly 88% seen once, with 0.88% in the top ten. Sequencing input: peripheral blood. Source of these receptors: a woman between 45 and 65 years old with active or convalescent COVID-19.

The J gene is TRBJ2-5, the V gene TRBV7-8; 8 positions match TRBD1. The CDR3 extends over 14 amino acids. CDR1 SGHVS and CDR2 FQNEAQ come from the germline V gene. Trimming at V came to 5 bases and at J to 5 bases, leaving 7 bases not matched to a gene. CDR3: CASSGQGAGETQYF. The CDR3 bases are TGTGCCAGCAGCGGGCAGGGGGCTGGGGAGACCCAGTACTTC.

This clone was counted once. The chain combines TRBV2 with TRBJ2-7; D possibly corresponds to TRBD2 (7 bases). The germline V gene has CDR1 SNHLY and CDR2 FYNNEI. The CDR3 is 14 amino acids. Trimming stripped 7 bases from V and 0 bases from J, with 13 bases between. The CDR3 here is CASTGGRSSYEQYF. CDR3 bases: TGTGCCAGCACGGGGGGCAGGAGCTCCTACGAGCAGTACTTC.

V gene TRBV2 combines with J gene TRBJ2-1; 7 bases are a match to TRBD1. This CDR3 comprises 15 residues. V lost 6 bases and J lost 2; bases outside the gene matches: 7. Germline V gene lookup returns CDR1 SNHLY and CDR2 FYNNEI. DNA of the CDR3: TGTGCCAGCAGGCCCCGGGACAGCCCCTACAATGAGCAGTTCTTC. Protein product: CASRPRDSPYNEQFF.

The V gene is TRBV7-9, the J gene TRBJ2-1; 11 nucleotides align to TRBD2. The CDR3 sequence is 15 residues long. Trimming took 5 bases from V and 5 from J; bases not matched to a gene: 5. CDR1 is SEHNR and CDR2 is FQNEAQ in the germline V gene (reference sequence). CDR3 amino acids: CASSPTSGKHNEQFF. The CDR3 nucleotides read TGTGCCAGCAGCCCGACTAGCGGGAAGCACAATGAGCAGTTCTTC. The variable domain in full, with the rest retrieved from reference TRBV7-9 and TRBJ2-1, is DTGVSQNPRHKITKRGQNVTFRCDPISEHNRLYWYRQTLGQGPEFLTYFQNEAQLEKSRLLSDRFSAERPKGSFSTLEIQRTEQGDSAMYLCASSPTSGKHNEQFFGPGTRLTVL.

The rearrangement uses TRBV6-6 and TRBJ2-7; possibly TRBD1 for D (5 bases). The CDR3 is 15 amino acids. Germline CDR1 MNHNY, CDR2 SVGAGI (reference sequence). V was pared by 5 bases and J by 4 bases, with 18 bases between. The CDR3 loop reads CASSQGGQGGYEQYF. The CDR3 coding sequence is TGTGCCAGCAGTCAAGGTGGGCAGGGCGGTTACGAGCAGTACTTC.

The gene calls are TRBV19 and TRBJ1-5; 9 nucleotides match TRBD1. This CDR3 region has 15 residues. Looked up from germline, CDR1 is LNHDA and CDR2 is SQIVND (reference sequence). The V segment lost 3 bases and the J segment 3 bases; nucleotides outside the gene matches: 3. CDR3 sequence reads: CASSIWTGVNQPQHF. The CDR3 DNA is TGTGCCAGTAGTATCTGGACAGGGGTCAATCAGCCCCAGCATTTT.

The count of this clone is one. The chain joins TRBV7-6 to TRBJ2-5; TRBD2 agrees at 7 bases. This CDR3 has 15 residues. V shed 1 base and J 6 bases; nucleotides not matched to a gene: 8. Per the germline V gene, CDR1 is SGHVS and CDR2 is FNYEAQ. CDR3: CASSLEAGTVKTQYF. DNA of the CDR3: TGTGCCAGCAGCTTAGAAGCGGGGACGGTGAAGACCCAGTACTTC.

This chain links TRBV5-4 with TRBJ2-3; TRBD2 matches at 12 bases. The CDR3 runs to 15 residues. J was trimmed by 4 bases and V by 3 bases; bases with no gene match: 3. CDR1 and CDR2 from the germline V gene are SGHNT and YYREEE (reference sequence). CDR3 nucleotide sequence: TGTGCCAGCAGCTCCGGGACTAGCGGGCCAGATACGCAGTATTTT. Residues: CASSSGTSGPDTQYF.

This clone was picked up one time. The chain couples TRBV4-1 to TRBJ2-2, with D maybe TRBD2 (6 bases). Germline V gene lookup returns CDR1 MGHRA and CDR2 YSYEKL. V lost 3 bases and J lost 13, with 18 bases in between. This CDR3 region has 14 residues. CDR3 sequence reads: CASSQAGTAERLFF. CDR3 nucleotides: TGCGCCAGCAGCCAGGCCGGGACTGCGGAGCGGCTGTTTTTT.

This chain uses TRBV4-3 with TRBJ2-1; a possible D gene is TRBD2 (5 bases). CDR1 is LGHNA, CDR2 YSLEER, per germline. Trimming pared 0 bases from V and 8 bases from J, leaving 11 bases between. This CDR3 is 14 amino acids long. The CDR3 DNA reads as TGCGCCAGCAGCCAAGAAAGGCTAGCCGATGAGCAGTTCTTC. Translated, it gives CASSQERLADEQFF.

This sequence joins TRBV4-3 and TRBJ2-5; the match to TRBD2 covers 10 bases. V trimming: 4 bases; J trimming: 6 bases; junction bases outside the gene matches: 17. Germline assignment: CDR1 LGHNA and CDR2 YSLEER. CDR3 size: 18 residues. Here the CDR3 reads CASSPRVAGGGVSQTQYF. DNA for the CDR3: TGCGCCAGCAGCCCCAGGGTAGCGGGAGGCGGGGTGTCACAGACCCAGTACTTC.

The chain couples TRBV9 to TRBJ2-3, with 9 bases that match TRBD2. Germline CDR1 reads SGDLS; CDR2 reads YYNGEE. Trimming at V came to 4 bases and at J to 7 bases, leaving 13 bases not matched to a gene. This CDR3 is 16 amino acids long. CDR3 nucleotides: TGTGCCAGCAGCTCAGGTAGGCGGGAGGGCCGAAATACGCAGTATTTT. Residues: CASSSGRREGRNTQYF.

The chain joins TRBV19 to TRBJ1-4; TRBD1 matches at 7 bases. Germline V gives CDR1 LNHDA, CDR2 SQIVND (reference sequence). The V gene end was trimmed by 5 bases and the J gene end by 8 bases; junction bases not matched to a gene: 5. This CDR3 has 13 amino acids. DNA for the CDR3: TGTGCCAGTAGTGCGGGCAGGGGGGAAAAACTGTTTTTT. This codes for CASSAGRGEKLFF.

This clone appeared a single time. V is TRBV6-6 and J is TRBJ2-3, with TRBD2 identical over 14 bases. The CDR3 covers 18 residues. Losses at the gene ends were 5 bases for V and 2 bases for J; bases not matched to a gene: 9. The germline V gene has CDR1 MNHNY and CDR2 SVGAGI (reference sequence). The CDR3 loop is CASSRYQTSGRATDTQYF. Written as DNA, the CDR3 is TGTGCCAGCAGTCGATATCAGACTAGCGGGAGGGCCACAGATACGCAGTATTTT.

The chain links TRBV11-2 to TRBJ2-3; 9 bases match TRBD2. This CDR3 region has 17 residues. Trimming removed 0 bases from V and 4 bases from J; junction bases left unmatched: 8. Germline values: CDR1 SGHAT, CDR2 FQNNGV. CDR3 in amino acids: CASSLERSGRWADTQYF. Written as DNA, the CDR3 is TGTGCCAGCAGCTTAGAAAGAAGCGGGAGGTGGGCAGATACGCAGTATTTT.

This chain joins TRBV2 and TRBJ1-1; TRBD1 aligns across 7 bases. This CDR3 comprises 16 residues. V lost 4 bases to trimming and J lost 0 bases; unmatched junction nucleotides: 8. Germline V gives CDR1 SNHLY, CDR2 FYNNEI. The CDR3 nucleotides read TGTGCCAGCAGTGCCAGGGGACAGAACTTGAACACTGAAGCTTTCTTT. Translating it yields CASSARGQNLNTEAFF. Based on the CDR3 plus reference TRBV2 and TRBJ1-1, the full variable domain is EPEVTQTPSHQVTQMGQEVILRCVPISNHLYFYWYRQILGQKVEFLVSFYNNEISEKSEIFDDQFSVERPDGSNFTLKIRSTKLEDSAMYFCASSARGQNLNTEAFFGQGTRLTVV.

This rearrangement joins TRBV28 to TRBJ1-2; TRBD1 aligns across 9 bases. Germline-derived CDR1 and CDR2 are MDHEN and SYDVKM. This CDR3 comprises 17 residues. Germline trimming cut 5 bases from V and 8 bases from J; bases unmatched to any gene: 18. Written as DNA, the CDR3 is TGTGCCAGCAGTACCTTCCGGGACAGGGTTTTCTTGGGGGGCTACACCTTC. Amino acid sequence: CASSTFRDRVFLGGYTF.

The chain combines TRBV5-4 with TRBJ2-1, with 10 nucleotides matching TRBD1. CDR1 and CDR2 (germline): SGHNT, YYREEE (reference sequence). J gave up 5 bases and V 4 bases, and 6 bases lay outside the gene matches. The CDR3 loop spans 15 amino acids. This chain's CDR3 is CASSQTGGRDNEQFF. The CDR3 nucleotides read TGTGCCAGCAGCCAGACAGGGGGCCGCGACAATGAGCAGTTCTTC.

This chain links TRBV27 with TRBJ1-5, with D perhaps matching TRBD1 (5 bases). Germline CDR1 MNHEY, CDR2 SMNVEV (reference sequence). The CDR3 runs to 16 residues. V was clipped by 5 bases and J by 6 bases, with 20 bases between them. In DNA form, the CDR3 reads TGTGCCAGCAGTCCCCGTGGGGGGGGGTCCGGTCAGCCCCAGCATTTT. Its protein product is CASSPRGGGSGQPQHF.

V gene TRBV7-8 combines with J gene TRBJ2-7, with a weak D call TRBD1 (5 bases). Germline V lookup: CDR1 SGHVS, CDR2 FQNEAQ. The germline V and J ends were trimmed by 2 bases and 6 bases, with 5 bases remaining between them. CDR3 length: 11 amino acids. The DNA of the CDR3 is TGTGCCAGCAGCTTACAGGGCGAGCAGTACTTC. Protein sequence: CASSLQGEQYF.

A remark on this clone: The same CDR3 can be traced to other DNA sequences in this sample. J is TRBJ2-7 and V is TRBV5-6; no firm D call. CDR1 and CDR2 from the germline V gene are SGHDT and YYEEEE. CDR3 length equals 13 residues. V lost 0 bases and J lost 0, with 4 bases in between. The CDR3 sequence: CASSLGSSYEQYF. The CDR3 nucleotides are TGTGCCAGCAGCTTGGGTAGCTCCTACGAGCAGTACTTC.

This chain joins TRBV9 and TRBJ1-1, with 9 positions matching TRBD1. This CDR3 comprises 15 residues. The V and J ends lost 6 bases and 4 bases, in that order; junction bases with no gene match: 10. The V gene's germline CDR1 is SGDLS and CDR2 YYNGEE. The CDR3 DNA reads TGTGCCAGCACCACCGGACAGGGGTACGGCACTGAAGCTTTCTTT. Protein product: CASTTGQGYGTEAFF.